This T cell receptor (beta chain) was retrieved from a study of cytomegalovirus exposure and HLA in healthy donors. The overall study: An early data release held around 80 million unique TCRs from HLA-typed donors.

A multiplex PCR was run with 60 Vbeta primers and 13 Jbeta primers. Per the original data handling: In a later analysis, of roughly 73 million unique beta chains, approximately 10 million appeared in at least two donors. Here immunoSEQ multiplex PCR was the method, and the copy in TCRdb shows in-frame clones only, minus some. V and J calls plus clone size are reproduced from that table; the DNA served to infer D and trimming. The table shows more than 95,000 clones, with roughly three quarters occurring only once. This CDR3 contains 14 residues. Germline V CDR1 and CDR2: LNHDA, SQIVND (reference sequence). V shed 4 bases, J shed 6 bases, and the junction held 7 bases outside the gene matches.

The sample was PBMCs. The clonotype was recovered from a man in his thirties or forties in good health and CMV-seropositive. The rearrangement joins TRBV19 to TRBJ2-7; 9 nucleotides match TRBD1. CDR3 sequence (DNA): TGTGCCAGTAGTACCCGGACAGGGGTTCCCGAGCAGTACTTC. Translation gives CASSTRTGVPEQYF.